This T cell receptor (beta chain) was profiled in a study of cytotoxic CD8 clonotypes in ibrutinib-treated CLL. For the study at large: The subjects consisted of some 12 relapsed/refractory and roughly 15 treatment-naive individuals, with around 17 IGHV unmutated.

Only in-frame clones appear in the TCRdb table, and some are missing; sequencing was by immunoSEQ multiplex PCR. The sample records more than 110,000 clones, more than 75% being singletons. Study results and limitations: At the start, clonality exceeded age-matched healthy donors and followed circulating CD8+ T-cell counts.

A word on this clone: Its antigen is not identified.

Germline lookup yields CDR1 SGHNT and CDR2 YENEEA. V gave up 8 bases and J gave up 7 bases; unmatched junction bases: 7. The CDR3 covers 13 residues. The receptor was isolated from a human donor with chronic lymphocytic leukemia. Sequences were derived from PBMCs, sampled after 24 months of ibrutinib treatment. This chain joins TRBV11-3 and TRBJ2-1; 8 nucleotides match TRBD2. The CDR3 reads CASGLSGGNEQFF. The CDR3 DNA sequence: TGTGCCAGCGGCCTCTCGGGGGGGAATGAGCAGTTCTTC.